One sample yielded the 25 T cell receptor beta chains listed below, sequenced in a study of blood T cell repertoires in COVID-19. Profiled with immunoSEQ multiplex PCR; TCRdb holds only in-frame clones, not every one. This sample carries tens of thousands of clones, about four fifths of them seen once, and the ten largest clones take 15% to 20%. The sequenced material came from peripheral blood. These receptors originate from a woman aged 60 to 75 with acute or convalescent COVID-19.

The CDR3 sequence: CASSLLGAGGNYGYTF. CDR3 DNA: TGTGCCAGCAGTTTACTAGGGGCAGGGGGCAACTATGGCTACACCTTC. The chain couples TRBV6-5 to TRBJ1-2; TRBD1 aligns across 8 bases. Germline CDR1 reads MNHEY; CDR2 reads SVGAGI. V lost 4 bases to trimming and J lost 2 bases; unmatched junction nucleotides: 9. The CDR3 extends over 16 amino acids.

The chain uses TRBV5-1 and TRBJ1-1, with 8 nucleotides matching TRBD1. The length of the CDR3 is 15 residues. Germline V gene sequence: CDR1 SGHRS, CDR2 YFSETQ. J lost 3 bases, V lost 0 bases, and 4 bases had no gene match. In DNA, the CDR3 is TGCGCCAGCAGCTTGGACAGGGGGTGGGACACTGAAGCTTTCTTT. Protein: CASSLDRGWDTEAFF. Supplemented by reference TRBV5-1 and TRBJ1-1, the full variable domain reads KAGVTQTPRYLIKTRGQQVTLSCSPISGHRSVSWYQQTPGQGLQFLFEYFSETQRNKGNFPGRFSGRQFSNSRSEMNVSTLELGDSALYLCASSLDRGWDTEAFFGQGTRLTVV.

The chain links TRBV2 to TRBJ1-1; a possible D gene is TRBD1 (6 bases). Trimming pared 10 bases from V and 0 bases from J, leaving 15 bases between. The CDR3 contains 14 residues. Looked up from germline, CDR1 is SNHLY and CDR2 is FYNNEI. In DNA form, the CDR3 reads TGTGCCACTCCCTACAGGGCCCTGAACACTGAAGCTTTCTTT. As protein: CATPYRALNTEAFF.

This CDR3 is CASSQAFSGGRETQYF. CDR3 nucleotide sequence: TGCGCCAGCAGCCAAGCTTTTTCTGGGGGCAGAGAGACCCAGTACTTC. The V and J genes are TRBV4-1 and TRBJ2-5, with D perhaps TRBD1 (6 bases). CDR1 and CDR2 (germline): MGHRA, YSYEKL. The CDR3 length is 16 residues. The V end was cut by 1 base, the J end by 4 bases, with 16 bases between.

This CDR3 is CASSFFRGFSNQPQHF. The DNA for the CDR3 is TGTGCCAGCAGTTTTTTCAGGGGTTTTAGCAATCAGCCCCAGCATTTT. The genes are TRBV28 and TRBJ1-5; a weak D match, TRBD1 (6 bases). Trimming shortened V by 3 bases and J by 0 bases, and 12 bases separated the two germline ends. Germline V gives CDR1 MDHEN, CDR2 SYDVKM. There are 16 residues in the CDR3.

V is TRBV6-1 and J is TRBJ2-1; D possibly corresponds to TRBD1 (5 bases). CDR1 is MNHNS and CDR2 is SASEGT in the germline V gene. The CDR3 sequence is 15 residues long. Between the trimmed V and J ends, which lost 0 bases and 9 bases, there was a span of 15 bases. The CDR3 sequence: CASSEALGQVGEQFF. Written as DNA, the CDR3 is TGTGCCAGCAGTGAAGCGCTCGGACAAGTCGGTGAGCAGTTCTTC.

J is TRBJ1-2 and V is TRBV5-1, with a tentative D call TRBD1 (5 bases). The V and J ends lost 0 bases and 0 bases respectively, with 12 bases between them. The germline gives CDR1 SGHRS, CDR2 YFSETQ. The CDR3 totals 16 residues. The CDR3 spells CASSLGDSSANYGYTF. CDR3 DNA sequence: TGCGCCAGCAGCTTGGGGGACTCTTCAGCTAACTATGGCTACACCTTC.

The chain uses TRBV11-2 and TRBJ2-3; a possible D gene is TRBD2 (5 bases). Germline V CDR1 and CDR2: SGHAT, FQNNGV. V lost 2 bases, J lost 8 bases, and 11 bases lay in between. The CDR3 sequence is 13 residues long. The CDR3 reads CASSLPLRGTQYF. In nucleotides, the CDR3 is TGTGCCAGCAGCTTACCCCTTCGGGGTACGCAGTATTTT.

This rearrangement joins TRBV7-9 to TRBJ2-1, with 7 bases lining up with TRBD2. Per germline, CDR1 SEHNR and CDR2 FQNEAQ (reference sequence). CDR3 length equals 17 residues. After removal of 5 bases from V and 4 bases from J, the junction contained 14 bases not matched to a gene. DNA for the CDR3: TGTGCCAGCAGCCCCCGGAGGGCTAGCGGACCTTACAATGAGCAGTTCTTC. Encoded protein: CASSPRRASGPYNEQFF.

The V gene is TRBV7-6, the J gene TRBJ2-5; D might be TRBD2 (7 bases). Germline V gene lookup returns CDR1 SGHVS and CDR2 FNYEAQ. Trimming shortened V by 5 bases and J by 4 bases, and 17 bases separated the two germline ends. The CDR3 has 15 amino acids. CDR3 nucleotide sequence: TGTGCCAGCAGCCGAAGGGGGGGGGCAGGAGAGACCCAGTACTTC. Its translation: CASSRRGGAGETQYF.

The J gene is TRBJ2-7, the V gene TRBV5-5; TRBD2 matches at 9 bases. The CDR3 has 15 residues. V was pared by 4 bases and J by 2 bases, with 7 bases of the junction left unmatched. Per germline, CDR1 SGHKS and CDR2 YYEKEE (reference sequence). The DNA for the CDR3 is TGTGCCAGCAGCCAAAGAGCGGGGGGCACCTACGAGCAGTACGTC. This gives the protein CASSQRAGGTYEQYV.

As DNA, the CDR3 is TGCGCCAGCAGAGCGGAGCAATACACAGATACGCAGTATTTT. As protein: CASRAEQYTDTQYF. The genes are TRBV5-1 and TRBJ2-3; D is possibly TRBD2 (5 bases). V lost 5 bases and J lost 2, with 12 bases in between. CDR3 length: 14 residues. The germline CDR1 and CDR2 sequences are SGHRS and YFSETQ.

The chain recombines TRBV2 with TRBJ2-5; 12 positions agree with TRBD1. J lost 6 bases, V lost 5 bases, and 7 bases had no gene match. Germline values: CDR1 SNHLY, CDR2 FYNNEI. The CDR3 totals 15 residues. The CDR3 DNA is TGTGCCAGCAGTCCCGGGACAGGGGGCGGGAAGACCCAGTACTTC. This encodes CASSPGTGGGKTQYF.

The chain uses TRBV18 and TRBJ2-1; D perhaps matches TRBD1 (6 bases). The CDR3 has 14 residues. The germline gives CDR1 KGHSH, CDR2 LQKENI. V was trimmed by 6 bases and J by 8 bases, leaving 17 bases between them. The CDR3 DNA follows: TGTGCCAGCTCTCCAAGTAACAGGGATCATGAGCAGTTCTTC. Its protein is CASSPSNRDHEQFF. Variable domain in full (rest from reference TRBV18 and TRBJ2-1): NAGVMQNPRHLVRRRGQEARLRCSPMKGHSHVYWYRQLPEEGLKFMVYLQKENIIDESGMPKERFSAEFPKEGPSILRIQQVVRGDSAAYFCASSPSNRDHEQFFGPGTRLTVL.

The chain carries TRBV27 and TRBJ1-5, with TRBD1 identical over 7 bases. This CDR3 spans 12 amino acids. CDR1 and CDR2 (germline): MNHEY, SMNVEV (reference sequence). Losses at the gene ends were 7 bases for V and 4 bases for J; bases not matched to a gene: 1. CDR3 loop: CASKTGNQPQHF. For the CDR3, the DNA is TGTGCCAGCAAGACAGGGAATCAGCCCCAGCATTTT.

The chain uses TRBV7-2 and TRBJ1-2; 10 bases fit TRBD1. Per the germline V gene, CDR1 is SGHTA and CDR2 is FQGNSA. Losses at the gene ends were 5 bases for V and 10 bases for J; bases not matched to a gene: 13. The CDR3 runs to 15 residues. The CDR3 DNA reads TGTGCCAGCAGCCCACCCCGAGGACAGGGGGTCTTCTACACCTTC. Encoded protein: CASSPPRGQGVFYTF.

The rearrangement links TRBV19 to TRBJ1-3; D may be TRBD1 (5 bases). This CDR3 region has 14 residues. Germline assignment: CDR1 LNHDA and CDR2 SQIVND (reference sequence). Trimming removed 9 bases at V and 6 bases at J, with 18 bases between. CDR3 in amino acids: CASRTPGGKNTIYF. The CDR3 DNA follows: TGTGCCAGCAGGACCCCCGGGGGTAAAAACACCATATATTTT.

This chain uses TRBV30 with TRBJ1-1, with TRBD1 identical over 8 bases. Per germline, CDR1 GTSNPN and CDR2 SVGIG (reference sequence). CDR3 size: 13 residues. V lost 4 bases to trimming and J lost 5 bases; unmatched junction nucleotides: 6. The CDR3, as DNA: TGTGCCTGGACCAGACAGGGGATAACTGAAGCTTTCTTT. Translation: CAWTRQGITEAFF. Full variable domain (outside the CDR3, taken from reference TRBV30 and TRBJ1-1): SQTIHQWPATLVQPVGSPLSLECTVEGTSNPNLYWYRQAAGRGLQLLFYSVGIGQISSEVPQNLSASRPQDRQFILSSKKLLLSDSGFYLCAWTRQGITEAFFGQGTRLTVV.

This clone occurred once. The DNA is omitted, as the CDR3 cannot be located on it reliably, and the CDR3 follows TCRdb's listing. The chain recombines TRBV21-1 with TRBJ2-5; the table names TRBD1, a call not compared with the DNA. TRBV21-1 is given as a pseudogene. The CDR3 comprises 17 residues, both ends counted. CDR3 sequence reads: CASSKGVGTGADRTQYF.

The chain links TRBV28 to TRBJ1-6; TRBD1 matches at 9 bases. V was pared by 3 bases and J by 9 bases, with 6 bases of the junction left unmatched. Germline V lookup: CDR1 MDHEN, CDR2 SYDVKM. The CDR3 consists of 15 residues. The CDR3 loop reads CASSFRDRVSSPLHF. The CDR3 region has the DNA TGTGCCAGCAGTTTTCGGGACAGGGTGAGTTCACCCCTCCACTTT.

This clone was detected many times. CDR3 DNA sequence: TGTGCCACACACGACAGGAGAGGGACCGGGGAGCTGTTTTTT. This gives the protein CATHDRRGTGELFF. The chain combines TRBV19 with TRBJ2-2; possibly TRBD1 for D (6 bases). Between the trimmed V and J ends, which lost 10 bases and 5 bases, there was a span of 17 bases. Germline V gene lookup returns CDR1 LNHDA and CDR2 SQIVND (reference sequence). This CDR3 spans 14 amino acids.

This chain uses TRBV6-1 with TRBJ2-5; TRBD1 aligns across 8 bases. In germline, CDR1 is MNHNS, CDR2 SASEGT. J lost 3 bases, V lost 3 bases, and 0 bases had no gene match. This CDR3 region has 13 residues. The CDR3 protein is CASSEDREETQYF. The CDR3 DNA is TGTGCCAGCAGTGAGGACAGGGAAGAGACCCAGTACTTC.

The chain uses TRBV11-3 and TRBJ2-1; maybe TRBD1 (7 bases). This CDR3 is built from 14 residues. Trimming stripped 2 bases from V and 5 bases from J, with 10 bases between. Germline V lookup: CDR1 SGHNT, CDR2 YENEEA. The CDR3 region has the DNA TGTGCCAGCAGCTTACAGGGGGGTAACAATGAGCAGTTCTTC. It translates to CASSLQGGNNEQFF.

V and J are TRBV27 and TRBJ2-7; 7 bases map to TRBD1. There are 11 residues in the CDR3. The V and J ends lost 5 bases and 8 bases, in that order; junction bases with no gene match: 3. Germline V gives CDR1 MNHEY, CDR2 SMNVEV (reference sequence). CDR3 sequence (DNA): TGTGCCAGCAGTCGACAGGGACAGCAGTACTTC. Translated, it gives CASSRQGQQYF.

The chain links TRBV5-1 to TRBJ1-2; D remains ambiguous. Germline-derived CDR1 and CDR2 are SGHRS and YFSETQ. Trimming removed 1 base from V and 8 bases from J, with 15 bases in between. This CDR3 comprises 14 residues. For the CDR3, the DNA is TGCGCCAGCAGCTTGACACAGAGTAAAGGCGGCTACACCTTC. It codes for CASSLTQSKGGYTF. The complete variable domain, with remaining parts taken from reference TRBV5-1 and TRBJ1-2, reads KAGVTQTPRYLIKTRGQQVTLSCSPISGHRSVSWYQQTPGQGLQFLFEYFSETQRNKGNFPGRFSGRQFSNSRSEMNVSTLELGDSALYLCASSLTQSKGGYTFGSGTRLTVV.